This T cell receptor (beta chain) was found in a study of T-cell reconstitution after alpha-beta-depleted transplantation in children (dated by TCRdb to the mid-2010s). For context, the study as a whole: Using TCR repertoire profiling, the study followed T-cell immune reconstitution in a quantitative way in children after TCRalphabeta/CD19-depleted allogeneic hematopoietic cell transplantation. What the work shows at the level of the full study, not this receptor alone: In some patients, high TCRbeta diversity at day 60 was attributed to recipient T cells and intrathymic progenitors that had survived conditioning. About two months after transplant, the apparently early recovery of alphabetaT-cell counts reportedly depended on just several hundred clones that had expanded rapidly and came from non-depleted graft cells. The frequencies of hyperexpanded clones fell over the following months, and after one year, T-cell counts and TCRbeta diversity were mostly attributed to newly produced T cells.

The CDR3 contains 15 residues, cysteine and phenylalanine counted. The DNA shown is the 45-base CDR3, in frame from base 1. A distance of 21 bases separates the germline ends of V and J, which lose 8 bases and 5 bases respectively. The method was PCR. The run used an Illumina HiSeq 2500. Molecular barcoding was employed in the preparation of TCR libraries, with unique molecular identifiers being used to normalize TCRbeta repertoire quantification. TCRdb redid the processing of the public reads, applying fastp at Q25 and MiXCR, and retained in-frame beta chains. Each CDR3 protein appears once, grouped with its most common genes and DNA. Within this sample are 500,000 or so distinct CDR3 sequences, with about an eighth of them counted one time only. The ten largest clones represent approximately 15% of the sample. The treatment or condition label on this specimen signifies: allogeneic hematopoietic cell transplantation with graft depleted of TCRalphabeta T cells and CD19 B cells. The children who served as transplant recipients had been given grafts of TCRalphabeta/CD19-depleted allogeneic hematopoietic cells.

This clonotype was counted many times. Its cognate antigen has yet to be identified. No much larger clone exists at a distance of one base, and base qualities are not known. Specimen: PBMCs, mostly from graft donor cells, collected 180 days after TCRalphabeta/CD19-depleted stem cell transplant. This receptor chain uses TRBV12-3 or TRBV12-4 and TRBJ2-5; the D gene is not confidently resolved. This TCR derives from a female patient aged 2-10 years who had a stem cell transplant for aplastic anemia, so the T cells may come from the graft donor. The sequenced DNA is TGTGCCAGCTCGCCTGTCCAGAGGATTCTGGAGACCCAGTACTTC. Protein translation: CASSPVQRILETQYF.